Included here is one T cell receptor (beta chain) sequence, with context. This sample is drawn from a study of blood T cell repertoires in COVID-19. Study details: Samples taken during acute and convalescent COVID-19 were collected in the United States, Italy and Spain. PBMCs, B-cell-depleted T cells, or T cells provided the cDNA or gDNA that made up the material.

As processed by the authors: How many nucleated cells were present was estimated from reference gene primer amplification. Sequencing used immunoSEQ multiplex PCR; TCRdb keeps in-frame clones, though not all of them. V and J calls and clone size follow that table, whereas D and trimming were derived from the DNA. The sample carries about 100,000 clones, about 88% recorded once. The germline V gene encodes CDR1 LNHDA and CDR2 SQIVND (reference sequence). V lost 4 bases to trimming and J lost 5 bases, with 12 bases between them. The CDR3 loop spans 13 amino acids. This chain joins TRBV19 and TRBJ2-7; perhaps TRBD2 as D (5 bases). The sequencing input was peripheral blood. This clonotype was sampled from a woman aged 55 to 70 with acute or convalescent COVID-19. The CDR3 loop is CASSTSSGDEQYF. Written as DNA, the CDR3 is TGTGCCAGTAGTACCTCCTCCGGGGACGAGCAGTACTTC.